These 13 T cell receptor beta chains were all obtained from the same sample, sequenced in a study of human T cells and chemical hapten exposure. Each CDR3 protein gets one entry after TCRdb re-called the RACE reads with MiXCR. The sample gives fewer than 200,000 distinct CDR3 sequences, 28% of which show up once; under 2.5% is in the top ten. As for time point: patch test 3, about 24 weeks after DPC sensitization. Treatment: therapeutic diphenylcyclopropenone sensitization with weekly scalp DPC. The sequencing here drew on whole blood, taken in connection with sensitization to the hapten diphenylcyclopropenone (DPC). The receptors come from a young woman with alopecia areata. Some clones in this sample may be carry-over from other donors' samples.

This chain connects TRBV4-1 to TRBJ2-6, with TRBD1 as a possible D gene (6 bases). Germline-derived CDR1 and CDR2 are MGHRA and YSYEKL. The length of the CDR3 is 16 residues. The germline V and J ends were trimmed by 3 bases and 0 bases, with 9 bases remaining between them. CDR3 in DNA: TGCGCCAGCAGCCAGGACAGTTCCTCTGGGGCCAACGTCCTGACTTTC. As protein: CASSQDSSSGANVLTF.

This chain connects TRBV4-1 to TRBJ1-2, with 10 bases fitting TRBD1. Germline V gene lookup returns CDR1 MGHRA and CDR2 YSYEKL. The CDR3 has 14 amino acids. Germline trimming cut 4 bases from V and 8 bases from J; bases unmatched to any gene: 7. Here the CDR3 DNA reads TGCGCCAGCAGCCCGGGACAGGGGATGGGAGGCTACACCTTC. Translating gives CASSPGQGMGGYTF.

Only a few counts were recorded for this clonotype. The chain recombines TRBV10-3 with TRBJ2-1; the match to TRBD1 covers 8 bases. The V segment lost 10 bases and the J segment 6 bases; nucleotides outside the gene matches: 11. The CDR3 is made up of 14 amino acids. Germline assignment: CDR1 ENHRY and CDR2 SYGVKD. This CDR3 reads CATQTGDLRNEQFF. The CDR3 DNA reads TGTGCCACGCAGACAGGGGACCTCCGCAATGAGCAGTTCTTC.

This clonotype occurred a few times. This rearrangement joins TRBV10-3 to TRBJ2-2; TRBD1 might be the D (6 bases). CDR1 is ENHRY and CDR2 is SYGVKD in the germline V gene. V lost 3 bases, J lost 2 bases, and 10 bases lay in between. The CDR3 length is 15 residues. In DNA, the CDR3 is TGTGCCATCAGTGAAGCCGGGACAAACACCGGGGAGCTGTTTTTT. Translated: CAISEAGTNTGELFF.

This clonotype was picked up a small number of times. This rearrangement joins TRBV19 to TRBJ2-1; D possibly uses TRBD1 or TRBD2 (6 bases each). The CDR3 has 14 residues. Germline V gives CDR1 LNHDA, CDR2 SQIVND (reference sequence). V lost 6 bases, J lost 3 bases, and 12 bases lay in between. The CDR3 DNA is TGTGCCAGTAGCTGGGGGCGGGACTACAATGAGCAGTTCTTC. It yields the protein CASSWGRDYNEQFF.

This clonotype came up a few times. The chain links TRBV12-3 or TRBV12-4 to TRBJ1-2; D is undetermined. This CDR3 is 13 amino acids long. V lost 5 bases and J lost 8, with 15 bases in between. CDR3 sequence (DNA): TGTGCCAGCAGTGGTCGGAGGGCCTCCGGCTACACCTTC. Protein product: CASSGRRASGYTF.

The rearrangement joins TRBV5-1 to TRBJ1-1; no clear D. V dropped 2 bases and J dropped 7 bases, with 15 bases sitting between them. The CDR3 is 14 residues long. The germline V gene has CDR1 SGHRS and CDR2 YFSETQ. CDR3: CASSLRVRENEAFF. CDR3 nucleotide sequence: TGCGCCAGCAGCTTACGGGTTAGGGAGAATGAAGCTTTCTTT.

This chain joins TRBV27 and TRBJ2-7, with D possibly being TRBD2 (5 bases). Trimming removed 3 bases from V and 3 bases from J, with 15 bases in between. The germline V gene encodes CDR1 MNHEY and CDR2 SMNVEV (reference sequence). The CDR3 consists of 15 residues. CDR3 loop: CASSFSPGSGYEQYF. CDR3 sequence (DNA): TGTGCCAGCAGTTTCAGTCCGGGGAGCGGCTACGAGCAGTACTTC.

There are a few counts of this clonotype. The chain couples TRBV11-3 to TRBJ2-2; 7 nucleotides match TRBD1. V was clipped by 6 bases and J by 6 bases; unmatched bases: 1. The CDR3 runs to 12 residues. Germline assignment: CDR1 SGHNT and CDR2 YENEEA. The CDR3 protein is CASSGQAGELFF. CDR3 bases: TGTGCCAGCAGTGGACAGGCCGGGGAGCTGTTTTTT.

V usage is TRBV6-2 or TRBV6-3 and J usage is TRBJ1-1; 10 bases fit TRBD1. CDR3 length: 14 amino acids. In germline, CDR1 is MNHEY, CDR2 SVGEGT. V lost 5 bases, J lost 6 bases, and 6 bases stayed unmatched. CDR3 in amino acids: CASSTRDRGSEAFF. DNA of the CDR3: TGTGCCAGCAGTACCCGGGACAGGGGATCTGAAGCTTTCTTT.

The rearrangement uses TRBV3-1 and TRBJ2-4; D may be TRBD1 or TRBD2 (6 bases each). V dropped 3 bases and J dropped 6 bases, with 18 bases sitting between them. CDR1 is LGHDT and CDR2 is YNNKEL in the germline V gene (reference sequence). This CDR3 is 16 amino acids long. The CDR3 nucleotides are TGTGCCAGCAGCCAGGCCACAGGGAGGCTTGTAAACATTCAGTACTTC. It specifies CASSQATGRLVNIQYF.

CDR3 bases: TGTGCCAGCAGCTTTAGCAGCAACACTGAAGCTTTCTTT. It specifies CASSFSSNTEAFF. V usage is TRBV9 and J usage is TRBJ1-1; no definite D call. The length of the CDR3 is 13 residues. CDR1 is SGDLS and CDR2 is YYNGEE in the germline V gene. Trimming stripped 4 bases from V and 2 bases from J, with 9 bases between.

This clonotype was seen a few times. The chain recombines TRBV7-8 with TRBJ1-3; D may be TRBD1 (5 bases). CDR3 size: 16 residues. V lost 4 bases, J lost 0 bases, and 13 bases lay in between. The germline V gene has CDR1 SGHVS and CDR2 FQNEAQ. CDR3 DNA: TGTGCCAGCAGCTCGGCAGGGCGAGACTCTGGAAACACCATATATTTT. Translating it yields CASSSAGRDSGNTIYF. Using reference TRBV7-8 and TRBJ1-3 for the parts outside the CDR3, the full variable domain is GAGVSQSPRYKVAKRGQDVALRCDPISGHVSLFWYQQALGQGPEFLTYFQNEAQLDKSGLPSDRFFAERPEGSVSTLKIQRTQQEDSAVYLCASSSAGRDSGNTIYFGEGSWLTVV.